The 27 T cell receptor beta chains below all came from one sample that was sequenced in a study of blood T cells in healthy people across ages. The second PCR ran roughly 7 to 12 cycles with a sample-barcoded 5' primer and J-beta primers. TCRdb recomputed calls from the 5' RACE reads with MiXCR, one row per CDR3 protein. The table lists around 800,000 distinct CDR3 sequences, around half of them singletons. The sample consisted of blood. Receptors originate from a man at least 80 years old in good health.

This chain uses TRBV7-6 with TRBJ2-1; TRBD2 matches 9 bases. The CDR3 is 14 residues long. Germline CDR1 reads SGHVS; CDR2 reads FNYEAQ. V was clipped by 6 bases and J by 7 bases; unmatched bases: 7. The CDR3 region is CASSYYSGGNEQFF. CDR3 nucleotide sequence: TGTGCCAGCAGTTACTATAGCGGGGGAAATGAGCAGTTCTTC.

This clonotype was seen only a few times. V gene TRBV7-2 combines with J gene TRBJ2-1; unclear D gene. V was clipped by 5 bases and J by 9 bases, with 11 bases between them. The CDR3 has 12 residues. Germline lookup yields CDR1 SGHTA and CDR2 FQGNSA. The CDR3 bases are TGTGCCAGCAGCCCTACCACCCTTGAGCAGTTCTTC. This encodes CASSPTTLEQFF.

CDR3 DNA: TGCGCCAGCAGATTGCGGGATAATGAAAAACTGTTTTTT. This translates into CASRLRDNEKLFF. The chain joins TRBV5-1 to TRBJ1-4; D not certain. Trimming took 5 bases from V and 4 from J, leaving 9 bases between them. Germline V gene sequence: CDR1 SGHRS, CDR2 YFSETQ. The CDR3 sequence is 13 residues long.

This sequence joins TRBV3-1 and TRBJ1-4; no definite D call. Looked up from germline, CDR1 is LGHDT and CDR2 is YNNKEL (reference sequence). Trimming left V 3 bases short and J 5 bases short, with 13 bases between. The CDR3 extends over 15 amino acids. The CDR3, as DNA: TGTGCCAGCAGCCACGGAGGCGCCGGGAATGAAAAACTGTTTTTT. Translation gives CASSHGGAGNEKLFF.

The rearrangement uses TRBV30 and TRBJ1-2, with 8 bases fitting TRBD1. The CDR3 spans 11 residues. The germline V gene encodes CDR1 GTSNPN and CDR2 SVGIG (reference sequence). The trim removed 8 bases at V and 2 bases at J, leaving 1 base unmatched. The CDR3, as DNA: TGTGCCAGACAGGGGAACTATGGCTACACCTTC. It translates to CARQGNYGYTF.

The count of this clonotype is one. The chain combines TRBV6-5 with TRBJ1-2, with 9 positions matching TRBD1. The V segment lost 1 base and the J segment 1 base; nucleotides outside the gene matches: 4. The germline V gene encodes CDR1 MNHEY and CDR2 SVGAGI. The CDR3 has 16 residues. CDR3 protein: CASSYYDRGGNYGYTF. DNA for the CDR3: TGTGCCAGCAGTTACTACGACAGGGGGGGTAACTATGGCTACACCTTC.

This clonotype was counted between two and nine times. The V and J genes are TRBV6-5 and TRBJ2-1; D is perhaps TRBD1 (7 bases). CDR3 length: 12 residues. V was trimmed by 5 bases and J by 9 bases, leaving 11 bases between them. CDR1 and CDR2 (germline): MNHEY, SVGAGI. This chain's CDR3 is CASSPGGGEQFF. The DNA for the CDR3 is TGTGCCAGCAGTCCAGGGGGAGGTGAGCAGTTCTTC.

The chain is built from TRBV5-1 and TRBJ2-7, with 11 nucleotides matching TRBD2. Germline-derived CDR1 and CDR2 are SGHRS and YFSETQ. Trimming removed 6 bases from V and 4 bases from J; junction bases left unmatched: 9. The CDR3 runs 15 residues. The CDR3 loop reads CASTGTSGIGYEQYF. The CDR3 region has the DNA TGCGCCAGCACTGGGACTAGCGGAATAGGATACGAGCAGTACTTC.

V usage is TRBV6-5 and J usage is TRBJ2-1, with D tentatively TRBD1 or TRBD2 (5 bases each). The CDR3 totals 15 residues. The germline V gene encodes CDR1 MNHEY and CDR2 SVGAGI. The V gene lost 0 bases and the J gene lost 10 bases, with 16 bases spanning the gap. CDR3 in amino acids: CASSYSIGALREQFF. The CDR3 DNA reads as TGTGCCAGCAGTTACTCGATCGGGGCGCTCCGGGAGCAGTTCTTC.

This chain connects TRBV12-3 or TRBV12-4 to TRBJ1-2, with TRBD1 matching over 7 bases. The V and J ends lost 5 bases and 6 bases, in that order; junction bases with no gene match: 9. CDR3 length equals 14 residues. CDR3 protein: CASSTGTAFNGYTF. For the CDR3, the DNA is TGTGCCAGCAGTACCGGGACAGCCTTTAATGGCTACACCTTC.

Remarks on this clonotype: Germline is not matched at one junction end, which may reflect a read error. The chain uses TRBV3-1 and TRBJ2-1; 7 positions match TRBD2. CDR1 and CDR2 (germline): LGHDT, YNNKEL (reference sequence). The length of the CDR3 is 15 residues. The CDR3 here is CASTRRAGDTNEQFF. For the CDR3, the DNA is TGTGCCAGCACCCGAAGGGCGGGAGATACCAATGAGCAGTTCTTT.

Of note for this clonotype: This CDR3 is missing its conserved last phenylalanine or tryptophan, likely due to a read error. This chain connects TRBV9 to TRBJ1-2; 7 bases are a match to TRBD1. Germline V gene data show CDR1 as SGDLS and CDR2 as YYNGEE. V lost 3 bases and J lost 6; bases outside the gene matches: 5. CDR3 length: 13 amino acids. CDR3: CASSAGTAHGYTL. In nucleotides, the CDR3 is TGTGCCAGCAGCGCAGGGACAGCCCATGGCTACACCCTC.

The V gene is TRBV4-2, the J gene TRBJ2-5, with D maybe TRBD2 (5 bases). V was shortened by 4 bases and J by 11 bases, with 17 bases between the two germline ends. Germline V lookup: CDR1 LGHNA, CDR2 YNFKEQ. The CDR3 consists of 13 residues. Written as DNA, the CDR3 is TGTGCCAGCAGCCCAATACTAGGCAATGAGCAGTACTTC. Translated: CASSPILGNEQYF.

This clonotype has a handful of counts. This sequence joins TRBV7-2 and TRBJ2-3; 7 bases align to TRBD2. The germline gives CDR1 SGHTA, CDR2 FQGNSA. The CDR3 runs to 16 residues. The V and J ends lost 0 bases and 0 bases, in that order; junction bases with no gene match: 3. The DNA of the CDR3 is TGTGCCAGCAGCTTAGCCGGGAGGACTAGCACAGATACGCAGTATTTT. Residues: CASSLAGRTSTDTQYF.

The CDR3 sequence is CASLDRLYNSPLHF. CDR3 in DNA: TGTGCCAGCCTCGACAGGCTTTATAATTCACCCCTCCACTTT. The V call is TRBV6-6, the J call TRBJ1-6, with D possibly matching TRBD1 (6 bases). This CDR3 is 14 amino acids long. V lost 8 bases and J 4 bases, leaving 12 bases between the germline ends. The germline gives CDR1 MNHNY, CDR2 SVGAGI (reference sequence).

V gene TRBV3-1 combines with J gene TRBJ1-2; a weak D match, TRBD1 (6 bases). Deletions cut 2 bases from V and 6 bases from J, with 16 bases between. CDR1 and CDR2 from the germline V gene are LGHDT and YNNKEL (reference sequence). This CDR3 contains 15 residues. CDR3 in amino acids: CASSQPEQGSDGYTF. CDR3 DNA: TGTGCCAGCAGCCAACCCGAACAGGGATCCGATGGCTACACCTTC.

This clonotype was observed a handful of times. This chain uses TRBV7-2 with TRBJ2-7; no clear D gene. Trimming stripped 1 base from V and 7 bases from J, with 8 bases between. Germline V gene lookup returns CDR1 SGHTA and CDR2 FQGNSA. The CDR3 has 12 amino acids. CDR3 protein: CASSLVVDEQYF. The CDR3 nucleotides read TGTGCCAGCAGCTTAGTGGTGGATGAGCAGTACTTC.

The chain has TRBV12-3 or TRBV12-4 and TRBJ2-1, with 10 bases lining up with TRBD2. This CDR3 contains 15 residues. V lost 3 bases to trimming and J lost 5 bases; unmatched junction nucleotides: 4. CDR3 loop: CASSFPAGGNNEQFF. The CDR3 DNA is TGTGCCAGCAGTTTCCCAGCGGGGGGGAACAATGAGCAGTTCTTC.

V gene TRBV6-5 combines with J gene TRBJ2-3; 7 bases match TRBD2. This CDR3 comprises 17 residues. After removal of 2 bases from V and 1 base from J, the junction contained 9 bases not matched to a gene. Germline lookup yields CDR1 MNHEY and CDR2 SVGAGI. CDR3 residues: CASSYTYPGLGTDTQYF. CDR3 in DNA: TGTGCCAGCAGTTACACCTACCCTGGACTAGGCACAGATACGCAGTATTTT.

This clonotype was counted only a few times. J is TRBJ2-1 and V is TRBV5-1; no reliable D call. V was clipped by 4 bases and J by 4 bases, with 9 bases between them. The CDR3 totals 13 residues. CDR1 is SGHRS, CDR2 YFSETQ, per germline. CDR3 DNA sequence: TGCGCCAGCAGCGACGTCGGGTACAATGAGCAGTTCTTC. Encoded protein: CASSDVGYNEQFF.

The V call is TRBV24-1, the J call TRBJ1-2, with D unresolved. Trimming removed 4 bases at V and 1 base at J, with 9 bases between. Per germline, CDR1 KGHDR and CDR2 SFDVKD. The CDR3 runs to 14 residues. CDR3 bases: TGTGCCACCAGTGAGGGCGGATTTAACTATGGCTACACCTTC. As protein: CATSEGGFNYGYTF.

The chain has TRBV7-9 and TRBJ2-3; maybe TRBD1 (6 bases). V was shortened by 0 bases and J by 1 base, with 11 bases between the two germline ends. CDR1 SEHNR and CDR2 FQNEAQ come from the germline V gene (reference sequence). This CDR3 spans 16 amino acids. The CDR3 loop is CASSLARGGGTDTQYF. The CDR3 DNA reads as TGTGCCAGCAGCTTAGCGCGAGGGGGAGGCACAGATACGCAGTATTTT.

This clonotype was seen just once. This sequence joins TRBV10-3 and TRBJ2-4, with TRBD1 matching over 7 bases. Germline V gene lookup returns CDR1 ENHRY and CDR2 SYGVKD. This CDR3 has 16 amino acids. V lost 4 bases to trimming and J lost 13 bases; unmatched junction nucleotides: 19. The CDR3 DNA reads TGTGCCATCAGTGGATCCCGGGACAGCACTCTGGGTGAGCAGTACTTC. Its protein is CAISGSRDSTLGEQYF.

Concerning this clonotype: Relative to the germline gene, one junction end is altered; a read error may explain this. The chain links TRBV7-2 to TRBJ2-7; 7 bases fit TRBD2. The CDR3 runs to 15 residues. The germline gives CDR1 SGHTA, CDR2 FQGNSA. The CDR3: CASSLVGTTSYGQYF. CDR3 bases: TGTGCCAGCAGCTTGGTCGGGACTACTTCCTACGGGCAGTACTTC. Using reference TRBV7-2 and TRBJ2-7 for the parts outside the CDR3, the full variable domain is GAGVSQSPSNKVTEKGKDVELRCDPISGHTALYWYRQSLGQGLEFLIYFQGNSAPDKSGLPSDRFSAERTGGSVSTLTIQRTQQEDSAVYLCASSLVGTTSYGQYFGPGTRLTVT.

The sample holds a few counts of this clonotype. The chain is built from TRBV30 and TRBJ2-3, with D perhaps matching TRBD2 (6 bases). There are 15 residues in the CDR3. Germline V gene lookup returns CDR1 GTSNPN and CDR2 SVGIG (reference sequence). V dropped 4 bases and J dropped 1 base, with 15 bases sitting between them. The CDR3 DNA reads TGTGCCTGGACCCCCTGGGGGGTGGGCACAGATACGCAGTATTTT. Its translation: CAWTPWGVGTDTQYF.

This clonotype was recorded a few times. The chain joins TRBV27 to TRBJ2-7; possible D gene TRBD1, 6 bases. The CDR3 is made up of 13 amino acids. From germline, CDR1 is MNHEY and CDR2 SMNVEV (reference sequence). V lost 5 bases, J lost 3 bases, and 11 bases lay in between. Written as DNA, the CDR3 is TGTGCCAGCAGTGCAACAGGGTTCTACGAGCAGTACTTC. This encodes CASSATGFYEQYF.

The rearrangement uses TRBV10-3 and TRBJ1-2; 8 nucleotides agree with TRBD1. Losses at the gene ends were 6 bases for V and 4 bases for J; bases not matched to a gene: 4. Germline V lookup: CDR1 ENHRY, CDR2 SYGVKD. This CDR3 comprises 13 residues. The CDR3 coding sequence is TGTGCCATCAGATCTCAGGGGGCCTATGGCTACACCTTC. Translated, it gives CAIRSQGAYGYTF.